This is a list of T cell receptor beta chains from one sample in a study of T cells in localized non-small cell lung cancer. Sequenced by immunoSEQ multiplex PCR; TCRdb stores in-frame clones only, minus some. Among about 52,000 clones listed, around 87% were seen once. The sample consisted of PBMCs, taken before any cancer treatment. These receptors were taken from a female donor with stage II lung adenocarcinoma. Both conserved end residues are trimmed from each CDR3. Each record gives: V gene, J gene, CDR3 protein.

v_call: TRBV6-5
j_call: TRBJ2-5
cdr3_aa: ASSYSRGGMQETQY

v_call: TRBV7-9
j_call: TRBJ1-1
cdr3_aa: ASSSPFGGLNTEAF

v_call: TRBV5-4
j_call: TRBJ2-3
cdr3_aa: ASSPRRATVGTDTQY

v_call: TRBV27
j_call: TRBJ2-6
cdr3_aa: ASRYGPEGANVLT

v_call: TRBV5-1
j_call: TRBJ2-1
cdr3_aa: ASSLETGDEQF

v_call: TRBV27
j_call: TRBJ1-6
cdr3_aa: ASSPRDRGFSPLH

v_call: TRBV6-1
j_call: TRBJ2-1
cdr3_aa: ASSPTGTNNEQF

v_call: TRBV2
j_call: TRBJ2-5
cdr3_aa: ASTLADRIETQY

v_call: TRBV19
j_call: TRBJ2-7
cdr3_aa: ASGQGPHEQY

v_call: TRBV7-2
j_call: TRBJ2-7
cdr3_aa: ASSLIRGYEQY

v_call: TRBV2
j_call: TRBJ1-2
cdr3_aa: ASRNSWWAVGYT

v_call: TRBV6-4
j_call: TRBJ1-1
cdr3_aa: ASSPTGPTEAF

v_call: TRBV13
j_call: TRBJ2-3
cdr3_aa: ASSIRVAGLSTDTQY

v_call: TRBV6-6
j_call: TRBJ2-7
cdr3_aa: ASSYAQGYEQY

v_call: TRBV5-1
j_call: TRBJ1-2
cdr3_aa: ASSLGDAYGYT

v_call: TRBV30
j_call: TRBJ1-4
cdr3_aa: AWTPTNEKLF

v_call: TRBV27
j_call: TRBJ2-5
cdr3_aa: ASSLVGETQY

v_call: TRBV7-3
j_call: TRBJ2-5
cdr3_aa: ASSLNWGPQETQY

v_call: TRBV11-2
j_call: TRBJ1-1
cdr3_aa: ASSLASTEAF

v_call: TRBV5-1
j_call: TRBJ2-3
cdr3_aa: ASSPRTSVDTQY

v_call: TRBV30
j_call: TRBJ2-1
cdr3_aa: AWSVGRSSSYNEQF

v_call: TRBV14
j_call: TRBJ1-2
cdr3_aa: ASSQPPGGGVSNYGYT

v_call: TRBV30
j_call: TRBJ2-3
cdr3_aa: ASRGDRGTDTQY

v_call: TRBV7-2
j_call: TRBJ1-1
cdr3_aa: ASSWPGLLRTEAF

v_call: TRBV14
j_call: TRBJ1-6
cdr3_aa: ASSQDRGGVNSPLH

v_call: TRBV9
j_call: TRBJ2-5
cdr3_aa: ASSVEGRPQETQY

v_call: TRBV2
j_call: TRBJ1-1
cdr3_aa: ASSEGGGFTEAF

v_call: TRBV19
j_call: TRBJ1-2
cdr3_aa: ASSTSIQGYYGYT

v_call: TRBV5-6
j_call: TRBJ2-1
cdr3_aa: ASGGQGAYNEQF

v_call: TRBV28
j_call: TRBJ2-3
cdr3_aa: ASSLWGSGGSTDTQY

v_call: TRBV2
j_call: TRBJ1-4
cdr3_aa: ASSENRGREKLF

v_call: TRBV2
j_call: TRBJ1-5
cdr3_aa: ASSDNYQPQH

v_call: TRBV2
j_call: TRBJ1-3
cdr3_aa: ASSEGRGAGNTIY

v_call: TRBV13
j_call: TRBJ2-7
cdr3_aa: ASSYPSGTRMKEQY

v_call: TRBV11-2
j_call: TRBJ2-3
cdr3_aa: ASSPRILDGATDTQY

v_call: TRBV9
j_call: TRBJ1-4
cdr3_aa: ASSPTGADNEKLF

v_call: TRBV30
j_call: TRBJ2-7
cdr3_aa: ASDRGSYEQY

v_call: TRBV25-1
j_call: TRBJ1-3
cdr3_aa: ASSVTGSGNTIY

v_call: TRBV27
j_call: TRBJ1-6
cdr3_aa: ASSMTGGGPNSPLH

v_call: TRBV5-1
j_call: TRBJ2-5
cdr3_aa: ASSLRARDRGWETQY

v_call: TRBV7-9
j_call: TRBJ1-4
cdr3_aa: ASSTDSANEKLF

v_call: TRBV6-5
j_call: TRBJ1-6
cdr3_aa: ASSYSVGQQSSPLH

v_call: TRBV11-2
j_call: TRBJ2-3
cdr3_aa: ASSLSGTGGSDTQY

v_call: TRBV4-1
j_call: TRBJ2-6
cdr3_aa: ASSQALQSSGANVLT

v_call: TRBV4-1
j_call: TRBJ2-7
cdr3_aa: ASSQEWGSENYEQY

v_call: TRBV5-4
j_call: TRBJ2-1
cdr3_aa: ASSAGFSSYNEQF

v_call: TRBV6-1
j_call: TRBJ2-7
cdr3_aa: ASSPGTPYEQY

v_call: TRBV6-6
j_call: TRBJ2-1
cdr3_aa: ASSYSSGGFYNEQF

v_call: TRBV7-9
j_call: TRBJ2-3
cdr3_aa: ASSPRGQLTDTQY

v_call: TRBV11-2
j_call: TRBJ1-1
cdr3_aa: ASNQYTDTEAF

v_call: TRBV19
j_call: TRBJ2-7
cdr3_aa: ASSTGRYEQY

v_call: TRBV6-6
j_call: TRBJ1-1
cdr3_aa: ASSYSLNTEAF

v_call: TRBV7-9
j_call: TRBJ1-1
cdr3_aa: ASSLEAANTEAF

v_call: TRBV19
j_call: TRBJ1-4
cdr3_aa: ASSSGRGLGNEKLF

v_call: TRBV10-3
j_call: TRBJ2-1
cdr3_aa: AISEAGAYNEQF